Listed below are T cell receptor beta chains from one sample, sequenced in a study of blood T cell repertoires in COVID-19. The protocol was immunoSEQ multiplex PCR, while the TCRdb copy is restricted to in-frame clones and leaves out a portion. The table records over 250,000 clones, over 85% of them present only once. Sequencing was done on a sample of PBMCs or T cells enriched from blood (not recorded which). These receptors came from a woman aged 55-75 years who had recovered from COVID-19. The CDR3 runs from the conserved cysteine through the conserved F or W. The order of the fields is V gene, clone size, J gene, D gene, CDR3 protein, CDR3 DNA. D genes are given only for firm matches. A row's size may be missing; if present it is once, few, many or a size class.

V: TRBV24-1
size: NA
J: TRBJ2-1
D: TRBD1
CDR3: CATSDGQGIRNEQFF
DNA: TGTGCCACCAGTGATGGACAGGGGATTCGGAATGAGCAGTTCTTC

V: TRBV6-5
size: once
J: TRBJ1-3
D: NA
CDR3: CASIQGNSGNTIYF
DNA: TGTGCCTCCATACAGGGTAACTCTGGAAACACCATATATTTT

V: TRBV7-3
size: NA
J: TRBJ1-1
D: NA
CDR3: CASSLDRNTEAFF
DNA: TGTGCCAGCAGCTTGGACAGGAACACTGAAGCTTTCTTT

V: TRBV28
size: NA
J: TRBJ1-1
D: NA
CDR3: CASFPQGSMNTEAFF
DNA: TGTGCCAGCTTCCCTCAGGGTTCCATGAACACTGAAGCTTTCTTT

V: TRBV18
size: NA
J: TRBJ1-5
D: NA
CDR3: CASSRGADQPQHF
DNA: TGTGCCAGCTCACGTGGAGCAGATCAGCCCCAGCATTTT

V: TRBV9
size: NA
J: TRBJ2-3
D: NA
CDR3: CASSDRVTDTQYF
DNA: TGTGCCAGCAGCGATCGAGTCACAGATACGCAGTATTTT

V: TRBV5-1
size: NA
J: TRBJ1-3
D: NA
CDR3: CASSLEAQKRLGNTIYF
DNA: TGCGCCAGCAGCTTGGAGGCCCAGAAAAGACTCGGAAACACCATATATTTT

V: TRBV6-1
size: once
J: TRBJ1-2
D: TRBD1
CDR3: CASSRTGGGLHTF
DNA: TGTGCCAGCAGTCGGACAGGGGGTGGGTTACACACCTTC

V: TRBV2
size: NA
J: TRBJ2-1
D: NA
CDR3: CASSEDSNEQFF
DNA: TGTGCCAGCAGTGAAGACAGTAATGAGCAGTTCTTC

V: TRBV28
size: NA
J: TRBJ2-6
D: NA
CDR3: CASSLLSIRVSGANVLTF
DNA: TGTGCCAGCAGTTTACTTTCAATCAGGGTATCTGGGGCCAACGTCCTGACTTTC

V: TRBV28
size: once
J: TRBJ1-1
D: NA
CDR3: CASSLRSSRTEAFF
DNA: TGTGCCAGCAGTTTACGTTCCAGTCGCACTGAAGCTTTCTTT

V: TRBV6-5
size: once
J: TRBJ1-5
D: NA
CDR3: CASSRTFSNQPQHF
DNA: TGTGCCAGCAGTAGGACATTTAGCAATCAGCCCCAGCATTTT

V: TRBV11-1
size: NA
J: TRBJ1-6
D: NA
CDR3: CASGKGMDSPLHF
DNA: TGTGCCAGCGGGAAGGGGATGGATTCACCCCTCCACTTT